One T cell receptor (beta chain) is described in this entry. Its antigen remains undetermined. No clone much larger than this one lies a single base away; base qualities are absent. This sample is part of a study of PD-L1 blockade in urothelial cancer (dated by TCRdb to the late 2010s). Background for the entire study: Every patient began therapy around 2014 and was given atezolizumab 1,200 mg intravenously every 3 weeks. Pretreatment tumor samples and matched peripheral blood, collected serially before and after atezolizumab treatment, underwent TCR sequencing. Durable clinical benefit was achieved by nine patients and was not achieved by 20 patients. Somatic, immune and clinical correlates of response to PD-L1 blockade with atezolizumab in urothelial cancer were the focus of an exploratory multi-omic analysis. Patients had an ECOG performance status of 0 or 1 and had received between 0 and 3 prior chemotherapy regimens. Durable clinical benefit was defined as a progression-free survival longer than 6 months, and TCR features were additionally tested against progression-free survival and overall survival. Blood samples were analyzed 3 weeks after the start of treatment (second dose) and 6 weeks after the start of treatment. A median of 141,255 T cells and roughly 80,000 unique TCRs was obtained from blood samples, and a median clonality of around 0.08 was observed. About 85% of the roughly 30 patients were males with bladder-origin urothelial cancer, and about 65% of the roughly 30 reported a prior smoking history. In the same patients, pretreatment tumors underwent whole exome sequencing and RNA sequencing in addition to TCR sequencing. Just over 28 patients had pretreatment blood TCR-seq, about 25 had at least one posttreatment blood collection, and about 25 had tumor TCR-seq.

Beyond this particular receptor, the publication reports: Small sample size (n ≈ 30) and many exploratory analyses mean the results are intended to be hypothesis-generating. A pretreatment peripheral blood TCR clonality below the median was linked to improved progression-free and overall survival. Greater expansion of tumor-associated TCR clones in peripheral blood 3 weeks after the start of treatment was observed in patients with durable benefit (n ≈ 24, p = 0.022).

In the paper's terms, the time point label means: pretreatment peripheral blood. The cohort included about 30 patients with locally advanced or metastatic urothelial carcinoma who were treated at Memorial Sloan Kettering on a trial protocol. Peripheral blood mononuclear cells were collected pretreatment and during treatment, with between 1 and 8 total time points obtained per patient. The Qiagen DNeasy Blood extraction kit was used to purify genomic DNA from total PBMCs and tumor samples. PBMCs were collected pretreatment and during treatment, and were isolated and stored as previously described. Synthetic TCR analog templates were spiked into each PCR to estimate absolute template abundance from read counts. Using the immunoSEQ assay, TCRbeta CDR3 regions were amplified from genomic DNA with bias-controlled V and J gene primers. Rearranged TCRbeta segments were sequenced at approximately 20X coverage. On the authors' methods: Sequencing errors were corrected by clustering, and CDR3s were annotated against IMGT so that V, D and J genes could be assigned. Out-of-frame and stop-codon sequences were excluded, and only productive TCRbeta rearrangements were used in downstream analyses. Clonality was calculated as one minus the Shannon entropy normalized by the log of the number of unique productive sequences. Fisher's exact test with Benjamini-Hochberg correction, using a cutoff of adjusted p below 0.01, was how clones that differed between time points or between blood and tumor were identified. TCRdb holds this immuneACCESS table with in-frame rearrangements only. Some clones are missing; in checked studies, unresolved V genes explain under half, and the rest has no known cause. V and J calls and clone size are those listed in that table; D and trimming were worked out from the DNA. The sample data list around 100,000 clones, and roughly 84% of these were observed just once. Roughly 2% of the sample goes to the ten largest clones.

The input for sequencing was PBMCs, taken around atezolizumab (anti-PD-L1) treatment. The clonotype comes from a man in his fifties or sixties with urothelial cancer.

DNA sequence: TGCGCCAGCAGCCAAGATCGGGTGTCCGGGGAGCTGTTTTTT. This gives the protein CASSQDRVSGELFF. Rearrangement joined TRBV4-1 to TRBJ2-2; no D gene call is confident. Counted from cysteine to phenylalanine, this CDR3 has 14 amino acids. Just CDR3 DNA is preserved here, 42 bases in frame from base 1. As encoded in the germline V gene, CDR1 is MGHRA while CDR2 is YSYEKL. V is clipped by 0 bases and J by 6 bases, and the sequence between their germline boundaries is 8 bases long.